This note documents a single T cell receptor beta chain sequence. Trimming stripped 4 bases from V and 7 bases from J, with 19 bases between. Germline V gives CDR1 SGHTA, CDR2 FQGNSA. The CDR3 is made up of 16 amino acids. This entry comes from a study of cytomegalovirus exposure and HLA in healthy donors. With 60 Vbeta and 13 Jbeta primers, the PCR was carried out. Using immunoSEQ multiplex PCR, the repertoire was profiled, and TCRdb retains in-frame clones only, with some absent. The sample lists under 150,000 clones, 55% to 75% occurring once. This TCR was recovered from a woman in her thirties or forties in good health and CMV-seropositive. V and J are TRBV7-2 and TRBJ2-2; maybe TRBD1 (5 bases). Sequencing was done on a sample of PBMCs. CDR3 amino acids: CASSSLTDSPGGELFF. The CDR3, as DNA: TGTGCCAGCAGCTCCCTTACCGACAGTCCGGGCGGGGAGCTGTTTTTT.